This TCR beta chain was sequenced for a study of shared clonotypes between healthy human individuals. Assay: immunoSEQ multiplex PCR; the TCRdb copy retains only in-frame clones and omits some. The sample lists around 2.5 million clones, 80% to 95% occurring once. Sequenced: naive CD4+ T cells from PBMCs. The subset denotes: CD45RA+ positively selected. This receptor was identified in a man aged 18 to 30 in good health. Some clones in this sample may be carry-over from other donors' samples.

The CDR3 region is CASSSGDDPGQGPDTQYF. CDR3 nucleotide sequence: TGTGCCAGCAGCTCGGGAGATGATCCGGGACAGGGGCCCGATACGCAGTATTTT. The rearrangement uses TRBV5-8 and TRBJ2-3; 10 bases line up with TRBD1. The CDR3 has 18 residues. CDR1 is SGHTS and CDR2 is YDEGEE in the germline V gene. V was clipped by 3 bases and J by 6 bases; unmatched bases: 16.